This entry lists 6 T cell receptor beta chains sequenced from one sample in a study of T cell repertoires in cytomegalovirus infection. TCRdb independently ran MiXCR on the reads; one entry per CDR3 protein. Of about 740,000 distinct CDR3 sequences detected, 35% to 40% appear once; the ten largest clones hold around 2.8%. The source material was PBMCs. The receptor set was obtained from a human donor in good health (CMV status not recorded). Some clones in this sample may be carry-over from other donors' samples.

This clonotype has more than one count but fewer than ten. The chain employs TRBV28 and TRBJ1-2; D is ambiguous. Germline lookup yields CDR1 MDHEN and CDR2 SYDVKM. This CDR3 spans 15 amino acids. Trimming shortened V by 6 bases and J by 4 bases, and 18 bases separated the two germline ends. The CDR3 region has the DNA TGTGCCAGCAGCCCCGTTGCAGGTAGCGGCTATGGCTACACCTTC. Residues: CASSPVAGSGYGYTF.

There are a few counts of this clonotype. The chain couples TRBV12-3 or TRBV12-4 to TRBJ2-2; no reliable D call. The length of the CDR3 is 13 residues. V was shortened by 2 bases and J by 3 bases, with 4 bases between the two germline ends. As DNA, the CDR3 is TGTGCCAGCAGTTTAAGCGACACCGGGGAGCTGTTTTTT. This translates into CASSLSDTGELFF.

As to this clonotype: Likely a read error: the CDR3 ends without its conserved phenylalanine or tryptophan. J is TRBJ2-1 and V is TRBV6-1; D is unresolved. The CDR3 consists of 16 residues. Germline V gene lookup returns CDR1 MNHNS and CDR2 SASEGT. V shed 4 bases and J shed 3 bases, with 16 bases lying between them. The CDR3 protein is CASSATAPTSYNEQFV. The DNA of the CDR3 is TGTGCCAGCAGTGCTACAGCACCTACAAGCTACAATGAGCAGTTCGTC.

There are a few counts of this clonotype. The J gene is TRBJ1-1, the V gene TRBV11-2; D remains unclear. The length of the CDR3 is 13 residues. CDR1 SGHAT and CDR2 FQNNGV come from the germline V gene. Trimming left V 1 base short and J 7 bases short, with 10 bases between. For the CDR3, the DNA is TGTGCCAGCAGCTTAGCGGTAAGAGGTGAAGCTTTCTTT. It is translated as CASSLAVRGEAFF.

In its sample, this clonotype was seen a few times. V usage is TRBV28 and J usage is TRBJ2-3; 9 bases line up with TRBD2. Germline-derived CDR1 and CDR2 are MDHEN and SYDVKM. V lost 3 bases to trimming and J lost 4 bases; unmatched junction nucleotides: 11. The CDR3 runs to 17 residues. The chain's CDR3 is CASSFSSGTAVADTQYF. CDR3 bases: TGTGCCAGCAGTTTCTCTAGCGGGACTGCGGTGGCAGATACGCAGTATTTT.

This clonotype was observed at least ten times. The rearrangement links TRBV11-2 to TRBJ2-3; no definite D call. With 8 bases removed from V and 2 bases from J, the gap between germline ends came to 17 bases. The CDR3 sequence is 15 residues long. Germline V gene lookup returns CDR1 SGHAT and CDR2 FQNNGV. The DNA for the CDR3 is TGTGCCAGCTTCCCTTTCCCCCGGTCCACAGATACGCAGTATTTT. It is translated as CASFPFPRSTDTQYF.